This T cell receptor beta chain was observed in a study of Ad26.COV2.S vaccination and SARS-CoV-2 variants. Overall study: Donor got 5x10^10 or 1x10^11 viral particles of Ad26.COV2.S.

Repertoires were generated with immunoSEQ multiplex PCR, while TCRdb's copy carries only in-frame clones and drops some. The sample includes some 460,000 clones, 70% to 90% of them seen just once. Germline CDR1 and CDR2: SGHTA and FQGNSA. V was shortened by 1 base and J by 5 bases, with 20 bases between the two germline ends. The CDR3 sequence is 17 residues long. The treatment was: roughly 20 received Ad26.COV2.S at low or high dose, single or two shots; about 5 received placebo; per-sample allocation not given. After the first vaccine or placebo injection, samples were drawn on day 63. V is TRBV7-2 and J is TRBJ1-1; TRBD1 might be the D (5 bases). The TCR was taken from a person between 18 and 65 years old who received the Ad26.COV2.S COVID-19 vaccine or a placebo. The sample in question was peripheral blood, obtained in a trial of Ad26.COV2.S vaccine versus placebo. DNA for the CDR3: TGTGCCAGCAGCTTAGGGGGACCCGGGTATGTAGGGACTGAAGCTTTCTTT. Translation: CASSLGGPGYVGTEAFF.